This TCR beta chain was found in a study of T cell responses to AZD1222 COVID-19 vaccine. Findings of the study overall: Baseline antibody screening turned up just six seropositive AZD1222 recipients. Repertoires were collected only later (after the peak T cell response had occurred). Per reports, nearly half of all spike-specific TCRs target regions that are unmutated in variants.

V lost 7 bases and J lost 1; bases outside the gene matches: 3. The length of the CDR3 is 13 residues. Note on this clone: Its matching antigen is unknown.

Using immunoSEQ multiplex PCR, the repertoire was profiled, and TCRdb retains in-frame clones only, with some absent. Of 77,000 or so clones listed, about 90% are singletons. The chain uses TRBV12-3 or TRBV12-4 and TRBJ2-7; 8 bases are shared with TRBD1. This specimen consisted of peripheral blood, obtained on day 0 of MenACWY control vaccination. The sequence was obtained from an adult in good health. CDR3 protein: CASTGQGSYEQYF. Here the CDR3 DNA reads TGTGCCAGCACCGGACAGGGATCCTACGAGCAGTACTTC.